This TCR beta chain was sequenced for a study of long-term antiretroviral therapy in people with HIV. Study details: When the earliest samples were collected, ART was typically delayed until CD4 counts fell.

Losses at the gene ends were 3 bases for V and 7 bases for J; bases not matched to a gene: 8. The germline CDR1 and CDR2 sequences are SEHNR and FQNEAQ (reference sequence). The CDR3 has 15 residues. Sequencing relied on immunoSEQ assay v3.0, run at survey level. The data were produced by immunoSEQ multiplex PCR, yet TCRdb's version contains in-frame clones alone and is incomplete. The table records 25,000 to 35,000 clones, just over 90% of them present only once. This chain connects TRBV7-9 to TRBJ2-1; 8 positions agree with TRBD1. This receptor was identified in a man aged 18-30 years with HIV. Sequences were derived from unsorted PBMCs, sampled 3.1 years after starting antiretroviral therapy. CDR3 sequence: CASSFLSGGANEQFF. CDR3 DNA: TGTGCCAGCAGCTTTCTCTCAGGGGGCGCGAATGAGCAGTTCTTC.